This T cell receptor beta chain was sequenced for a study of shared clonotypes between healthy human individuals (dated by TCRdb to 2018 to 2020). In the study overall: The cohort included three men and a couple of women between 18 and 49 years of age. For each donor, CD4 naive and CD4 memory were each run on three plates, CD8 naive on two plates, and CD8 memory on one plate. Blood TCR repertoires of a handful of healthy adults were deeply sequenced to estimate repertoire size and the extent of clonotype sharing between individuals. To increase sequencing depth and limit assay-specific biases, different laboratories used diverse techniques to prepare libraries and sequence TCR repertoires. Leukapheresis yielded between about 0.85 and 9.5 billion PBMCs per donor. The research as a whole found: Rarefaction of sorted-subset datasets indicated incomplete sequencing despite the large sequencing depth. Because the study included a small number of donors, the genetic and exposure-history diversity represented was limited. Larger estimated clonotype richness was generally found for naive subsets than for memory subsets. Clonotypes shared by all four sorted-subset donors showed higher generation probabilities than non-shared clonotypes. Based on pairwise subsampling, the degree of clonotype sharing among donors was expected to be affected by sequencing depth. About 5% of naive CD4, 3% to 3.5% of naive CD8, approximately 2% of memory CD4, and roughly 0.4% of memory CD8 clonotypes were shared across a handful of donors. Only blood was sampled, and tissue TCR repertoires likely differ from those in blood.

Using the deep immunoSEQ assay, multiplex PCR amplified TCR CDR3 regions from genomic DNA. Extracted genomic DNA from each cell subset was distributed evenly across all wells of several immunoSEQ 96-well plates, and each plate was treated as a replicate. For sorted subsets, each replicate PCR was loaded with about 0.2 ug genomic DNA, equivalent to approximately 33,000 T cell genomes. Purified libraries were quantified with a Qubit 3.0 fluorometer, sized on a Bioanalyzer 2100, and re-quantified with the KAPA Library Quantification kit. A separate single-read 150-cycle Illumina NextSeq 550 flow cell was used to sequence each immunoSEQ 96-well plate. The paper's data handling went like this. Because the immunoSEQ output included only junctional sequences and no quality scores, the filtering could not be the same as the filtering used for full-length reads. To assign V/J genes and CDR3, sequences were annotated against IMGT germline references using PyIR, a Python wrapper for IgBLAST v1.9. Reads with weak V/J assignments (E-value above 1e-6), missing CDR3, stop codons, out-of-frame junctions, or ambiguous translated residues were removed. V3J clonotypes were defined as sequences sharing an identical inferred V gene, J gene, and CDR3 amino acid sequence. The percentage overlap between two repertoires was calculated by dividing the number of shared unique clonotypes by the size of the smaller repertoire. Three approaches were used to assess repertoire richness: RTK rarefaction, the Chao1 estimator, and Recon v2.1 estimates of unobserved clonotypes. Generation probabilities for all TCRbeta clonotypes obtained by the gDNA method from a handful of donors were computed using OLGA. TCRdb holds this immuneACCESS table with in-frame rearrangements only. Some clones are missing; in checked studies, unresolved V genes explain under half, and the rest has no known cause. Clone size and the V and J calls come from that table; the DNA yielded D and trimming. This sample is represented by roughly 300,000 clones; less than 75% of them were singletons. The ten most abundant clones make up 8.5% to 12% of the sample.

Measured from the cysteine to the phenylalanine, the CDR3 is 17 residues long. Only the CDR3 DNA is retained, 51 bases long and in frame from the first base. Relative to germline, V is missing 0 bases and J is missing 6 bases, with 9 bases of the junction outside any gene match. As encoded in the germline V gene, CDR1 is SGDLS while CDR2 is YYNGEE. In regard to this clone: It has no known antigen specificity. No base quality values were provided; no much bigger clone lies one nucleotide off.

Donors were healthy HIV-negative adults with no recently reported acute infections or vaccinations. Every donor was a Caucasian adult living in Nashville, Tennessee, USA. CD4+ T cells were enriched through magnetic negative selection, after which naive cells were positively selected on CD45RA and the remaining negative fraction served as the memory subset. Blood was collected by leukapheresis, and PBMCs were isolated by Ficoll-Histopaque density gradient centrifugation and then cryopreserved in liquid nitrogen vapor phase. Analytical flow cytometry was used to check the purity and quantity of every magnetically sorted T cell population. Each sorted fraction had its genomic DNA isolated and then quantified by UV absorbance on a Nanodrop 2000c.

The sequence came from a man aged 25-40 years in good health. The sample consisted of memory CD4+ T cells sorted from blood. This specimen's cell subset or site label, per the study, means: CD45RA-negative fraction. Here the chain combines TRBV9 and TRBJ2-1; the junction holds 10 bases that match TRBD2. The CDR3 in this case is CASSVGSGGTSVNEQFF. Read as DNA, the sequence is TGTGCCAGCAGCGTAGGATCAGGGGGGACTAGCGTCAATGAGCAGTTCTTC.